This T cell receptor (beta chain) stems from a study of tumor and adjacent non-tumor tissue in lung cancer. About the research overall: Stage I to III disease affected about ten men and several women aged about 30 to 85. Study-wide points: In normal lung, the top 100 clones were significantly more dominant than in tumor. Significantly higher TCR diversity was found in tumor than normal lung.

The library came from three nested PCR rounds adapted from ARM-PCR protocols. TCRdb fed the multiplex PCR reads into MiXCR, producing one record per CDR3 protein. The sample records 100,000 or so distinct CDR3 sequences, about 80% being singletons. A remark on this clonotype: The antigen is unknown.

No cell sorting was done before RNA was extracted from the tissue. Distant lung tissue was collected more than 3 cm away from the tumor edge. Donors were chemotherapy-naive, newly diagnosed lung cancer surgical patients in China, August–late 2014. In germline, CDR1 is GTSNPN, CDR2 SVGIG (reference sequence). The CDR3 has 14 residues. The rearrangement uses TRBV30 and TRBJ2-1; 7 bases are a match to TRBD1. The sample was distant non-tumor lung tissue. This clonotype was sampled from a man aged 55 to 69 with small cell lung cancer. The DNA for the CDR3 is TGTCCTTGGGCAGATGACAGGGCTAGCAATGAGCAGTTCTTC. It yields the protein CPWADDRASNEQFF.